This TCR beta chain was obtained from a study of T-cell reconstitution after alpha-beta-depleted transplantation in children. The V gene end was trimmed by 4 bases and the J gene end by 7 bases; junction bases not matched to a gene: 5. Germline lookup yields CDR1 SQVTM and CDR2 ANQGSEA. This CDR3 is 12 amino acids long. For TCRbeta, the library was prepared with unique molecular identifiers. TCRdb itself ran the PCR reads through MiXCR, one entry per CDR3 protein. The sample has about 70,000 distinct CDR3 sequences, approximately 11% seen once. This receptor was obtained from a boy between 5 and 17 years old with acute myeloid leukemia, due to receive a stem cell transplant. The chain uses TRBV29-1 and TRBJ1-2, with TRBD1 matching over 8 bases. Sequenced here: PBMCs, sampled before TCRalphabeta/CD19-depleted stem cell transplant. The chain's CDR3 is CSVGGQGSGYTF. Here the CDR3 DNA reads TGCAGCGTTGGAGGACAGGGTAGTGGCTACACCTTC.